This record covers a single T cell receptor (beta chain). Its target antigen remains unknown. A much bigger clone sits one base away, suggesting this may be a read error. Graves' hyperthyroidism was defined as stable when no progression to ophthalmopathy occurred over 18 months of follow-up. Hyperthyroidism patients were aged 18 to 65 years and newly diagnosed, with disease duration of less than 2 months. Patients with uncontrolled infections, other autoimmune diseases, pregnancy or lactation were excluded. Diagnoses were based on clinical symptoms, serum thyroxine and TRAb, thyroid ultrasound and orbital computed tomography. PBMCs were isolated from more than 8 ml of fresh peripheral blood by Ficoll-Paque density gradient centrifugation. Trizol reagent was used to extract total RNA, and RNA quality was then checked on an Agilent 2100 Bioanalyzer. TCR beta CDR3 regions were amplified from RNA transcripts. The first round of RT-PCR for the TCR CDR3 was performed with the HTBI primer set and the Qiagen OneStep RT-PCR kit. Libraries were constructed in a second round of multiplex PCR, after which size selection and purification were carried out. The libraries were sequenced on an Illumina HiSeq2000 using paired-end 100 bp reads. The study's processing was this. SOAPnuke was used to process the raw data, with reads discarded if the reads contained adapters or uncalled bases, had a mean Phred below 15, or lacked an exact constant-primer or identifier match. High-quality paired reads were merged with COPE v1.2.5, and unique nucleotide sequences were defined as clonotypes. MiTCR v1.1 was used to align the clonotypes against IMGT TRBV, TRBD and TRBJ reference segments. Analysis was restricted to V-J combinations with a frequency above 0.0001, which covered 98% to 99.2% of repertoires. A TCS score was defined as the ratio of F50 (clonal expansion) to E x V (chaos), with BLOSUM62-based TCRdist applied between CDR3 peptides within each V-J. Welch's t-statistics and random forest reduced 450 to 600 V-J features to fewer than 15, which were used in a naive Bayes classifier (R e1071). In TCRdb, the public reads were trimmed at Q25 with fastp and aligned with MiXCR, with productive beta chains retained. Rows matching on CDR3 protein sequence are summarized as one entry with the most common DNA and genes. Clone size and V and J calls follow TCRdb, not the original study. Within this sample are about 590,000 distinct CDR3 sequences, with approximately 15% of them counted one time only. The top ten clonotypes cover under 8% of the sample.

Reading the germline V gene gives CDR1 SGHRS and CDR2 YFSETQ. The CDR3 goes from the cysteine to the phenylalanine over 13 residues. Only the CDR3 part of the read is kept: 39 bases, read in frame from the first base. The V end gives up 7 bases and the J end 8 bases, leaving 7 bases in the junction not matched to a gene. This entry comes from a study of T cells in Graves' hyperthyroidism and ophthalmopathy (dated by TCRdb to between 2018 and 2020). Background on the whole study: Peripheral blood samples were taken at initial diagnosis, before any treatment was given. The paper describes TCR Vbeta CDR3 sequencing of fewer than 150 peripheral blood samples, made up of 43 ophthalmopathy patients, some 76 hyperthyroidism patients and 17 progressor patients. A discovery cohort of approximately 100 patients, approximately 44 with Graves' ophthalmopathy and about 60 with stable Graves' hyperthyroidism, was used to find distinguishing TCR V-J signatures. An independent validation cohort of 18 to 20 hyperthyroidism patients and more than 15 patients who later progressed to ophthalmopathy tested prospective prediction of ophthalmopathy. Following sampling, methimazole starting at 30 mg daily was given to hyperthyroidism patients, and high-dose intravenous methylprednisolone was given to ophthalmopathy patients. For training and testing, the roughly 93 patients in the discovery cohort were randomly divided in a 7:3 ratio. In roughly six Graves' hyperthyroidism patients, the study also compared T-cell repertoires from thyroid tissue with T-cell repertoires from blood. Study-wide findings and limitations: No statistical method was used to set the sample size in advance, and investigators knew the group allocation. In validation, the model predicted progression to ophthalmopathy a median of around 6.5 months before onset, with 70% to 71% sensitivity and 72.22% specificity. Most expanded thyroid clonotypes (frequency above 0.001) were also detected in blood, a finding suggesting that blood repertoires may reflect thyroid immune responses. A model built on a 13 V-J signature distinguished ophthalmopathy from stable hyperthyroidism, reaching around 88% sensitivity and about 81% specificity in cross-validation and 80%/75% in testing.

The sequence joins TRBV5-1 to TRBJ2-1; TRBD2 lines up with 9 middle nucleotides. This TCR came from a woman aged 30 to 39 with Graves' hyperthyroidism. The sample taken for sequencing was blood. The nucleotide sequence reads as follows: TGCGCCAGCGGCAAGCGGGAGGTTGATGAGCAGTTCTTC. It codes for CASGKREVDEQFF.